This T cell receptor beta chain is drawn from a study of T-cell memory formation after mild COVID-19. Remarks on this clonotype: Antigen: not known.

V lost 3 bases, J lost 1 base, and 12 bases lay in between. From germline, CDR1 is MNHEY and CDR2 SMNVEV (reference sequence). CDR3 length: 15 residues. Whole-study findings and limits: Those CD4+ clones that contracted were mainly in CM and EM (CD8+ ones in EMRA). Some clones that responded turned up in pre-infection memory, which suggests that cross-reactive memory joined in.

Sample barcodes and UMIs were carried by the TCR alpha and TCR beta cDNA libraries that 5'RACE generated with constant-segment primers. One entry per CDR3 protein, called by TCRdb with MiXCR from the 5' RACE reads. The sample holds roughly 250,000 distinct CDR3 sequences, less than 20% seen once. The receptor was derived from a man aged 18-30 years who had mild COVID-19 (a few samples of this study predate the infection). Cell type and time point are not known. The sequenced material came from PBMCs or a T cell subset sorted from them (not recorded which). This chain uses TRBV27 with TRBJ1-2; a possible D gene is TRBD1 (6 bases). The CDR3 coding sequence is TGTGCCAGCAGTTTGGGGGGCGCGGGTAACTATGGCTACACCTTC. Amino acids: CASSLGGAGNYGYTF.